These 32 T cell receptor beta chains were sequenced from one sample in a study of blood T cell repertoires in COVID-19. The table came from immunoSEQ multiplex PCR; TCRdb's copy has only in-frame clones and leaves some out. The sample lists more than 350,000 clones, approximately 87% occurring once. The sequencing input was PBMCs or T cells enriched from blood (not recorded which). These receptors all stem from a woman aged 45-65 years who had recovered from COVID-19.

The gene calls are TRBV30 and TRBJ1-4; D ambiguous. From germline, CDR1 is GTSNPN and CDR2 SVGIG (reference sequence). The CDR3 has 12 amino acids. V was cut by 6 bases and J by 6 bases, with 11 bases left in between. CDR3 sequence reads: CACGETYEKLFF. In DNA, the CDR3 is TGTGCCTGCGGGGAGACTTATGAAAAACTGTTTTTT.

The chain uses TRBV7-9 and TRBJ1-2; TRBD1 is a possible D gene (6 bases). Trimming removed 5 bases from V and 13 bases from J, with 23 bases in between. CDR1 is SEHNR and CDR2 is FQNEAQ in the germline V gene (reference sequence). The CDR3 runs 14 residues. The CDR3 coding sequence is TGTGCCAGCAGCCCAAGAAGTAGGACAGCCGTTACCACCTTC. Translating it yields CASSPRSRTAVTTF.

This clone turned up a few times. The chain recombines TRBV7-9 with TRBJ1-3; 7 bases align to TRBD1. Trimming cost V 6 bases and J 0 bases; bases outside gene matches: 14. From germline, CDR1 is SEHNR and CDR2 FQNEAQ (reference sequence). The CDR3 is 18 amino acids. In DNA form, the CDR3 reads TGTGCCAGCAGAGATACCCCCGGGACAGAGTACTCTGGAAACACCATATATTTT. Its translation is CASRDTPGTEYSGNTIYF.

This rearrangement joins TRBV27 to TRBJ2-3; D not certain. Germline CDR1 and CDR2: MNHEY and SMNVEV (reference sequence). The CDR3 loop spans 13 amino acids. The germline V and J ends were trimmed by 10 bases and 1 base, with 12 bases remaining between them. CDR3 sequence: CATRVLGTDTQYF. In DNA, the CDR3 is TGTGCCACTCGGGTCCTCGGCACAGATACGCAGTATTTT.

V usage is TRBV5-4 and J usage is TRBJ2-3; 8 bases map to TRBD2. The trim removed 0 bases at V and 1 base at J, leaving 1 base unmatched. Per germline, CDR1 SGHNT and CDR2 YYREEE (reference sequence). There are 15 residues in the CDR3. The CDR3 coding sequence is TGTGCCAGCAGCTTGGTGGGACTAGGCACAGATACGCAGTATTTT. Protein sequence: CASSLVGLGTDTQYF.

The chain is built from TRBV7-8 and TRBJ2-7; D uncertain. This CDR3 has 13 amino acids. V lost 9 bases, J lost 1 base, and 13 bases lay in between. The germline V gene encodes CDR1 SGHVS and CDR2 FQNEAQ. CDR3 in amino acids: CASSTAGSYEQYF. The CDR3 DNA reads TGTGCCAGTTCCACCGCCGGTTCCTACGAGCAGTACTTC.

This clone was counted only a few times. The gene calls are TRBV15 and TRBJ1-5; D gene unclear. Between the trimmed V and J ends, which lost 0 bases and 5 bases, there was a span of 5 bases. The length of the CDR3 is 13 residues. The germline V gene encodes CDR1 LNHNV and CDR2 YYDKDF (reference sequence). The CDR3 sequence is CATSRDRDQPQHF. In nucleotides, the CDR3 is TGTGCCACCAGCAGAGATCGGGATCAGCCCCAGCATTTT.

The V gene is TRBV2, the J gene TRBJ1-2; D gene unclear. Trimming removed 2 bases at V and 0 bases at J, with 4 bases between. The CDR3 covers 13 residues. Germline values: CDR1 SNHLY, CDR2 FYNNEI. CDR3 sequence: CASSEQANYGYTF. The CDR3 bases are TGTGCCAGCAGTGAACAGGCTAACTATGGCTACACCTTC.

The chain has TRBV2 and TRBJ1-5, with 10 nucleotides matching TRBD1. Trimming took 4 bases from V and 4 from J; bases not matched to a gene: 7. The CDR3 has 16 residues. CDR1 and CDR2 from the germline V gene are SNHLY and FYNNEI. CDR3: CASSGDRTGGNQPQHF. The DNA of the CDR3 is TGTGCCAGCAGTGGGGACCGGACAGGGGGGAATCAGCCCCAGCATTTT.

The chain couples TRBV7-8 to TRBJ2-7; TRBD1 might be the D (6 bases). The germline V and J ends were trimmed by 3 bases and 6 bases, with 18 bases remaining between them. CDR1 and CDR2 from the germline V gene are SGHVS and FQNEAQ. The CDR3 contains 15 residues. The CDR3 loop reads CASSFWPRGNVEQYF. The CDR3 coding sequence is TGTGCCAGCAGCTTTTGGCCAAGGGGGAACGTCGAGCAGTACTTC.

About this clone itself: The junction differs from germline at one of its ends, possibly a read error. V is TRBV2 and J is TRBJ2-1; 10 positions match TRBD2. In germline, CDR1 is SNHLY, CDR2 FYNNEI. This CDR3 region has 14 residues. The CDR3 DNA reads as TGTGCCAGCAGTAAAGCGGGGGGGCTTCATGAGCAGTTCTTC. This codes for CASSKAGGLHEQFF.

The V and J genes are TRBV7-2 and TRBJ2-3; D may be TRBD1 (7 bases). This CDR3 is built from 17 residues. Trimming took 3 bases from V and 3 from J, leaving 19 bases between them. Germline V gene sequence: CDR1 SGHTA, CDR2 FQGNSA. For the CDR3, the DNA is TGTGCCAGCAGCTTTGCAGTCCAGGGGGGTAGGACAGATACGCAGTATTTT. It codes for CASSFAVQGGRTDTQYF.

The V call is TRBV18, the J call TRBJ1-2; perhaps TRBD1 as D (5 bases). Trimming stripped 3 bases from V and 8 bases from J, with 13 bases between. The CDR3 spans 13 residues. The V gene's germline CDR1 is KGHSH and CDR2 LQKENI. CDR3 sequence reads: CASSPGGAWGYTF. The CDR3 region has the DNA TGTGCCAGCTCACCGGGCGGGGCATGGGGCTACACCTTC.

This clone was detected a few times. The rearrangement joins TRBV29-1 to TRBJ2-3; 8 nucleotides align to TRBD1. The length of the CDR3 is 16 residues. Germline CDR1 is SQVTM and CDR2 is ANQGSEA. Trimming at V came to 4 bases and at J to 2 bases, leaving 11 bases not matched to a gene. CDR3 loop: CSVVTDRALYTDTQYF. The CDR3 DNA reads TGCAGCGTTGTAACGGACAGGGCGTTATACACAGATACGCAGTATTTT.

The chain recombines TRBV7-3 with TRBJ1-2, with TRBD1 identical over 8 bases. With 5 bases clipped from V and 8 bases from J, the junction kept 4 bases outside the gene matches. CDR3 length: 12 residues. Germline lookup yields CDR1 SGHTA and CDR2 FQGTGA. The CDR3 is CASSKDRDGYTF. Here the CDR3 DNA reads TGTGCCAGCAGCAAGGACAGGGACGGCTACACCTTC.

This clone was seen once. The J gene is TRBJ2-7, the V gene TRBV5-1, with D hard to call. This CDR3 has 12 amino acids. The germline V and J ends were trimmed by 0 bases and 5 bases, with 6 bases remaining between them. In germline, CDR1 is SGHRS, CDR2 YFSETQ. The CDR3 sequence: CASSLAEDEQYF. As DNA, the CDR3 is TGCGCCAGCAGCTTGGCAGAGGACGAGCAGTACTTC.

The V call is TRBV6-5, the J call TRBJ1-6; no reliable D call. The CDR3 is 13 amino acids. Looked up from germline, CDR1 is MNHEY and CDR2 is SVGAGI. The V end lost 4 bases, the J end lost 10 bases, and 11 bases lay between the germline ends. CDR3 in DNA: TGTGCCAGCAGTTTGGGAGGATTCTCACCCCTCCACTTT. This sequence encodes CASSLGGFSPLHF.

The V and J genes are TRBV7-2 and TRBJ2-7, with TRBD1 as a possible D gene (6 bases). The germline V gene encodes CDR1 SGHTA and CDR2 FQGNSA. CDR3 size: 14 residues. The V end was cut by 1 base, the J end by 6 bases, with 13 bases between. The CDR3 DNA follows: TGTGCCAGCAGCTTAGGGGGGCCCCCAGGCGAGCAGTACTTC. It specifies CASSLGGPPGEQYF.

As for this clone: The sample contains more than one DNA sequence encoding this CDR3. CDR3 region: CASSLAGGNTIYF. CDR3 coding DNA: TGTGCCAGCAGTTTAGCCGGTGGAAACACCATATATTTT. The chain is built from TRBV12-3 or TRBV12-4 and TRBJ1-3; D remains unclear. Trimming stripped 0 bases from V and 3 bases from J, with 3 bases between. This CDR3 region has 13 residues.

V gene TRBV7-6 combines with J gene TRBJ2-1, with D perhaps TRBD2 (6 bases). Trimming took off 1 base at V and 10 bases at J, with 11 bases between the two ends. Germline CDR1 reads SGHVS; CDR2 reads FNYEAQ. The length of the CDR3 is 13 residues. CDR3 DNA: TGTGCCAGCAGCTTAGGTGGGGGGATGGAGCAGTTCTTC. Its translation is CASSLGGGMEQFF.

The chain has TRBV7-2 and TRBJ2-2; 11 bases are shared with TRBD1. The CDR3 is made up of 16 amino acids. Germline trimming cut 3 bases from V and 6 bases from J; bases unmatched to any gene: 6. CDR1 and CDR2 from the germline V gene are SGHTA and FQGNSA. Written as DNA, the CDR3 is TGTGCCAGCAGCTTCAGGACAGGGGGCTCTCCCGGGGAGCTGTTTTTT. This sequence encodes CASSFRTGGSPGELFF.

This clone occurred once. V and J are TRBV19 and TRBJ1-2; D might be TRBD1 (5 bases). V dropped 5 bases and J dropped 5 bases, with 12 bases sitting between them. The CDR3 extends over 13 amino acids. Germline V gives CDR1 LNHDA, CDR2 SQIVND (reference sequence). CDR3 region: CASSGDRHYGYTF. As DNA, the CDR3 is TGTGCCAGTAGTGGTGACAGACATTATGGCTACACCTTC.

The sample holds a few counts of this clone. The chain uses TRBV2 and TRBJ2-7, with a possible D match to TRBD1 (5 bases). The germline V gene has CDR1 SNHLY and CDR2 FYNNEI. The CDR3 has 14 residues. Trimming left V 2 bases short and J 2 bases short, with 10 bases between. CDR3 loop: CASSEYRTTYEQYF. Written as DNA, the CDR3 is TGTGCCAGCAGTGAATACAGGACCACCTACGAGCAGTACTTC.

This clone has a handful of counts. The gene calls are TRBV3-1 (or the pseudogene TRBV3-2) and TRBJ1-2; 9 bases align to TRBD1. V lost 4 bases, J lost 3 bases, and 3 bases stayed unmatched. The V gene's germline CDR1 is LGHDT and CDR2 YNNKEL (reference sequence). This CDR3 contains 14 residues. The CDR3 nucleotides read TGTGCCAGCAGCCCGGGACAGGGCTACTATGGCTACACCTTC. Its translation is CASSPGQGYYGYTF.

This clone was found once. J is TRBJ2-7 and V is TRBV7-6; a weak D match, TRBD1 (5 bases). V lost 1 base, J lost 5 bases, and 12 bases lay in between. Germline values: CDR1 SGHVS, CDR2 FNYEAQ. The CDR3 consists of 14 residues. As DNA, the CDR3 is TGTGCCAGCAGCTTAGAAGGGGATATGAACGAGCAGTACTTC. Translated: CASSLEGDMNEQYF.

This chain links TRBV27 with TRBJ2-5, with 9 bases identical to TRBD2. V shed 3 bases and J 3 bases; nucleotides not matched to a gene: 8. Germline V gene lookup returns CDR1 MNHEY and CDR2 SMNVEV (reference sequence). There are 16 residues in the CDR3. The CDR3: CASSFGMGLAEETQYF. The DNA of the CDR3 is TGTGCCAGCAGTTTTGGAATGGGACTAGCTGAAGAGACCCAGTACTTC.

The chain has TRBV28 and TRBJ1-1, with 8 bases identical to TRBD1. Looked up from germline, CDR1 is MDHEN and CDR2 is SYDVKM. V lost 3 bases to trimming and J lost 4 bases; unmatched junction nucleotides: 10. The CDR3 loop spans 16 amino acids. The CDR3 protein is CASSFGQGVYSTEAFF. In nucleotides, the CDR3 is TGTGCCAGCAGTTTTGGACAGGGTGTTTATAGCACTGAAGCTTTCTTT. Full variable domain (remainder filled in from reference TRBV28 and TRBJ1-1): DVKVTQSSRYLVKRTGEKVFLECVQDMDHENMFWYRQDPGLGLRLIYFSYDVKMKEKGDIPEGYSVSREKKERFSLILESASTNQTSMYLCASSFGQGVYSTEAFFGQGTRLTVV.

This clone appeared a single time. V usage is TRBV6-1 and J usage is TRBJ2-7; tentatively, D is TRBD1 (5 bases). Trimming left V 1 base short and J 6 bases short, with 10 bases between. CDR1 MNHNS and CDR2 SASEGT come from the germline V gene. The CDR3 has 13 residues. CDR3 in amino acids: CASSEGTRSEQYF. CDR3 bases: TGTGCCAGCAGTGAAGGGACAAGGTCCGAGCAGTACTTC.

The chain links TRBV3-1 (or the pseudogene TRBV3-2) to TRBJ1-1; a weak D match, TRBD1 (5 bases). The CDR3 has 14 residues. Germline CDR1 reads LGHDT; CDR2 reads YNNKEL (reference sequence). The V end lost 0 bases, the J end lost 5 bases, and 10 bases lay between the germline ends. CDR3 sequence reads: CASSQEGRKTEAFF. The CDR3 DNA reads TGTGCCAGCAGCCAAGAGGGGCGAAAGACTGAAGCTTTCTTT.

The gene calls are TRBV12-3 or TRBV12-4 and TRBJ1-1, with TRBD1 as a possible D gene (6 bases). The CDR3 totals 13 residues. Trimming stripped 4 bases from V and 11 bases from J, with 17 bases between. For the CDR3, the DNA is TGTGCCAGCAGTTCAAGGGAACAGGGCCCGGCTTTCTTT. Its protein product is CASSSREQGPAFF.

The rearrangement uses TRBV6-2 or TRBV6-3 and TRBJ2-7; D is uncertain. The CDR3 sequence is 16 residues long. CDR1 MNHEY and CDR2 SVGEGT come from the germline V gene. Between the trimmed V and J ends, which lost 5 bases and 6 bases, there was a span of 23 bases. The CDR3 reads CASSRLSGLVPIEQYF. As DNA, the CDR3 is TGTGCCAGCAGTCGACTGAGTGGTCTAGTTCCCATCGAGCAGTACTTC.

The rearrangement uses TRBV3-1 (or the pseudogene TRBV3-2) and TRBJ1-5; tentatively, D is TRBD1 (5 bases). The germline CDR1 and CDR2 sequences are LGHDT and YNNKEL (reference sequence). V lost 2 bases, J lost 7 bases, and 12 bases lay in between. The CDR3 is 14 amino acids. CDR3 coding DNA: TGTGCCAGCAGCCAACAGGGTTTATCGCAGCCCCAGCATTTT. Translation gives CASSQQGLSQPQHF.